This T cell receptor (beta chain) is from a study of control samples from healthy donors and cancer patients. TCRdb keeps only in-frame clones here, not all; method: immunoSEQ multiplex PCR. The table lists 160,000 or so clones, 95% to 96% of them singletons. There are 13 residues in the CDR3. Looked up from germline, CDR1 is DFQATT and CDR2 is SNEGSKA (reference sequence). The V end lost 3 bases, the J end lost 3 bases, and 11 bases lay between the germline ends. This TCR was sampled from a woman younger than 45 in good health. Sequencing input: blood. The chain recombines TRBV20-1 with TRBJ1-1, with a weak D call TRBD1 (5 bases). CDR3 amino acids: CSASLGGDTEAFF. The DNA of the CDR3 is TGCAGTGCTAGTTTGGGGGGGGACACTGAAGCTTTCTTT.